This T cell receptor beta chain emerged from a study of T cells after yellow fever vaccination (dated by TCRdb to between 2019 and 2020). Background for the entire study: The SMART-Seq v4 Ultra Low Input RNA kit was used to prepare libraries from fractions with low cell numbers. To follow T-cell clones before and after both primary and booster YFV17D yellow fever vaccination, bulk TCR alpha and beta repertoires underwent longitudinal sequencing. The cohort comprised two healthy male donors, one aged 18 to 29 and one aged 30 to 39 years. Blood was drawn at multiple timepoints before and after primary and secondary immunization, with bulk PBMC replicates and cell subsets isolated.

Explained via the paper, the treatment or condition label denotes: live attenuated yellow fever vaccine strain. Two biological replicates of bulk PBMCs were collected at each blood-draw timepoint. A standard Ficoll-Paque protocol was used to isolate PBMCs from peripheral blood. RNA was extracted with TriZol from bulk PBMCs, CD4 and CD8 fractions, and dextramer-positive and dextramer-negative fractions. Findings and caveats that apply to the study as a whole: Because only a couple of donors were included in the study, the extent to which the findings can be generalized is limited. Compared with the primary T-cell response, the secondary T-cell response was weaker but faster, peaking on day 5 rather than day 15. Computational filtering was needed because FACS-sorted repertoires could contain abundant contaminating clonotypes from the bulk population. A small fraction of clonotypes showed up in both the CD4 and CD8 compartments, probably as a result of convergent recombination. Most clones expanded after primary vaccination were re-detected after the booster (around 96% of CD4 and roughly 87% of CD8), suggesting broad memory maintenance.

According to the germline V gene, CDR1 reads SGHVS and CDR2 reads FNYEAQ. The CDR3 runs 17 amino acids, cysteine and phenylalanine included. Left in the record is the CDR3 DNA by itself, 51 bases read in frame from the first base. Sequenced on an Illumina NovaSeq 6000. TCR cDNA was synthesized by 5'RACE template switching, which introduced a universal primer site and unique molecular identifiers. cDNA synthesis was primed from both the TCR alpha and TCR beta constant segments. Library amplification involved two PCR steps, and the second step added sample barcodes and sequencing adapters. Sequencing of libraries was done on Illumina HiSeq 2500 (2x100 bp) or NovaSeq (2x150 bp). Per the authors' processing: MIGEC handled demultiplexing of reads and collapsing into UMI consensus sequences, while MiXCR performed V(D)J alignment. Vaccine-responding clonotypes were defined with edgeR using replicate PBMC samples, requiring FDR below 0.01 and a log2 fold change above 5 up to day 15. Each bulk clonotype was labeled CD4 or CD8 based on which sequenced repertoire, CD4 or CD8, contained the clonotype at higher abundance. In-frame beta chains were kept once TCRdb had trimmed the public reads at Q25 with fastp and called clones with MiXCR. Each CDR3 protein gets just one entry, which takes the most common genes and DNA from the rows behind it. The V and J calls follow TCRdb's processing rather than the paper's. The sample profile shows fewer than 350,000 distinct CDR3 sequences; around 4.5% of them were found once. Roughly a fifth of the sample comes from the top ten.

A remark on this clonotype: Its binding antigen is unknown. An end of the junction does not agree with germline; a read error may underlie this.

The source was PBMCs, collected 15 days after the yellow fever booster vaccination. The chain is encoded by TRBV7-6 joined to TRBJ2-3; tentative D gene TRBD2, with 6 bases matching. The receptor's source is a young man who received the YFV17D yellow fever vaccine. Here the CDR3 is given as CASSLLGGDTSTDTKYF. In nucleotides, the sequence is TGTGCCAGCAGCTTGCTCGGCGGGGATACTAGCACAGATACGAAGTATTTT.